These T cell receptor beta chains were read from a single sample in a study of blood T cell repertoires in COVID-19. Only in-frame clones appear in the TCRdb table, and some are missing; sequencing was by immunoSEQ multiplex PCR. The sample records approximately 120,000 clones, 81% being singletons. Sample: peripheral blood. Receptors originate from a woman aged 45-65 years with acute or convalescent COVID-19. CDR3s include the opening cysteine and the closing phenylalanine or tryptophan. D genes are given only for firm matches. Clone size is stated in some rows and not others, as once, few, many or a class when expanded.

D gene	V gene	clone size	J gene	CDR3 protein	CDR3 DNA
NA	TRBV4-1	NA	TRBJ1-2	CASSPLGRKGGYTF	TGCGCCAGCAGCCCACTAGGGAGGAAAGGCGGCTACACCTTC
TRBD2	TRBV7-3	NA	TRBJ2-1	CASSCNRLSGRPRGYCNEQFF	TGTGCCAGCAGCTGCAACAGACTTAGCGGGAGGCCACGCGGATATTGTAATGAGCAGTTCTTC
NA	TRBV6-5	few	TRBJ2-1	CASKKPGFDEQFF	TGTGCCAGCAAGAAACCCGGGTTTGATGAGCAGTTCTTC
TRBD2	TRBV7-6	NA	TRBJ2-3	CASSKLAGYTDTQYF	TGTGCCAGCAGCAAACTAGCGGGGTACACAGATACGCAGTATTTT
TRBD1	TRBV7-6	NA	TRBJ1-4	CASSGRQGKNEKLFF	TGTGCCAGCAGCGGCCGACAGGGAAAAAATGAAAAACTGTTTTTT
TRBD1	TRBV9	NA	TRBJ2-7	CASSVGDRGSGYEQYF	TGTGCCAGCAGCGTAGGGGACAGGGGATCGGGTTACGAGCAGTACTTC
TRBD2	TRBV19	NA	TRBJ2-5	CASSAGGPETQYF	TGTGCCAGTAGTGCGGGAGGGCCGGAGACCCAGTACTTC
TRBD1	TRBV6-5	few	TRBJ1-4	CASGGQVATNEKLFF	TGTGCCAGCGGGGGACAGGTTGCAACTAATGAAAAACTGTTTTTT
TRBD1	TRBV10-2	few	TRBJ1-1	CASMTGGDSTEAFF	TGCGCCAGCATGACAGGGGGCGACAGCACTGAAGCTTTCTTT
NA	TRBV2	once	TRBJ1-1	CASRQELNTEAFF	TGTGCCAGCCGACAGGAGTTGAACACTGAAGCTTTCTTT
NA	TRBV3-1/TRBV3-2	few	TRBJ1-3	CASSQDTTAGNTIYF	TGTGCCAGCAGCCAAGATACCACGGCTGGAAACACCATATATTTT
NA	TRBV4-1	once	TRBJ1-1	CASSLYPRGNTEAFF	TGCGCCAGCAGCCTTTACCCCAGGGGAAACACTGAAGCTTTCTTT
TRBD1	TRBV27	NA	TRBJ2-7	CASSLGQGTIYEQYF	TGTGCCAGCAGTTTAGGACAGGGGACAATCTACGAGCAGTACTTC
NA	TRBV18	NA	TRBJ2-2	CASSPDSNTGELFF	TGTGCCAGCTCACCAGACAGTAACACCGGGGAGCTGTTTTTT
NA	TRBV9	NA	TRBJ1-2	CASNPGLRANYGYTF	TGTGCCAGCAATCCGGGACTGAGAGCTAACTATGGCTACACCTTC
TRBD1	TRBV6-6	NA	TRBJ2-1	CASSPGGLKYNEQFF	TGTGCCAGCAGTCCAGGGGGTCTGAAATACAATGAGCAGTTCTTC
TRBD2	TRBV11-3	NA	TRBJ2-1	CASSPGLAGGAHEQFF	TGTGCCAGCAGCCCGGGACTAGCGGGGGGAGCCCATGAGCAGTTCTTC
TRBD2	TRBV4-1	NA	TRBJ2-1	CASSQDATSFDEQFF	TGCGCCAGCAGCCAAGATGCGACTAGCTTCGATGAGCAGTTCTTC
TRBD1	TRBV5-1	NA	TRBJ1-6	CASSLTAGQGNSPLHF	TGCGCCAGCAGCCTTACGGCTGGACAGGGTAATTCACCCCTCCACTTT
NA	TRBV3-1/TRBV3-2	NA	TRBJ2-5	CASSQDVGEGETQYF	TGTGCCAGCAGCCAAGATGTGGGAGAGGGAGAGACCCAGTACTTC
NA	TRBV11-2	once	TRBJ1-1	CASSLGGSATEAFF	TGTGCCAGCAGCTTAGGAGGGTCCGCCACTGAAGCTTTCTTT
NA	TRBV15	few	TRBJ2-1	CATSGGSYNEQFF	TGTGCCACCAGTGGAGGCTCCTACAATGAGCAGTTCTTC
NA	TRBV6-5	NA	TRBJ2-2	CASSRRADTGELFF	TGTGCCAGCAGTCGGAGGGCGGACACCGGGGAGCTGTTTTTT
NA	TRBV27	NA	TRBJ1-2	CASSPGRQTGYGYTF	TGTGCCAGCAGCCCCGGGAGACAGACCGGCTATGGCTACACCTTC
NA	TRBV10-1	NA	TRBJ1-3	CASSAGESAGNTIYF	TGCGCCAGCAGCGCGGGGGAGTCCGCTGGAAACACCATATATTTT
NA	TRBV9	NA	TRBJ2-2	CASSLRGDSNTGELFF	TGTGCCAGCAGCCTAAGAGGGGACTCTAACACCGGGGAGCTGTTTTTT
NA	TRBV28	NA	TRBJ1-5	CASSLFGSGNQPQHF	TGTGCCAGCAGTTTATTCGGGTCCGGCAATCAGCCCCAGCATTTT
TRBD1	TRBV24-1	NA	TRBJ2-1	CATSEGQYNEQFF	TGTGCCACCAGTGAGGGACAGTACAATGAGCAGTTCTTC
NA	TRBV2	NA	TRBJ1-1	CASTMNTEAFF	TGTGCCAGCACCATGAACACTGAAGCTTTCTTT
TRBD2	TRBV19	NA	TRBJ2-7	CASSPTGGSREQYF	TGTGCCAGTAGTCCCACCGGGGGGTCTCGGGAGCAGTACTTC
TRBD1	TRBV29-1	NA	TRBJ2-7	CSYRGPGEQYF	TGCAGTTACAGGGGGCCCGGCGAGCAGTACTTC
NA	TRBV4-2	NA	TRBJ1-1	CASSQDREIIAFF	TGTGCCAGCAGCCAAGATCGGGAGATTATAGCTTTCTTT
TRBD1	TRBV6-5	NA	TRBJ1-5	CASTPDRAGNQPQHF	TGTGCCAGCACTCCGGACAGGGCGGGCAATCAGCCCCAGCATTTT
NA	TRBV24-1	NA	TRBJ1-2	CATSDAAGDDGYTF	TGTGCCACCAGTGATGCCGCGGGCGACGATGGCTACACCTTC
NA	TRBV7-3	NA	TRBJ2-1	CASSLEGGVRAGEQFF	TGTGCCAGCAGCTTAGAGGGAGGCGTCAGGGCGGGTGAGCAGTTCTTC
NA	TRBV7-8	NA	TRBJ1-6	CASSLVRVLDSPLHF	TGTGCCAGCAGCTTAGTTCGGGTGCTGGATTCACCCCTCCACTTT
NA	TRBV23-1	NA	TRBJ2-7	CASSQFPSQCSGECPNRGQYF	TGCGCCAGCAGTCAATTTCCCTCCCAATGCTCCGGAGAATGCCCCAACCGAGGGCAGTACTTC
NA	TRBV19	NA	TRBJ2-3	CASSIKGADTQYF	TGTGCCAGTAGTATTAAAGGGGCAGATACGCAGTATTTT
TRBD2	TRBV5-4	NA	TRBJ2-5	CASSAKLAGEETQYF	TGTGCCAGCAGCGCCAAACTAGCGGGGGAAGAGACCCAGTACTTC
NA	TRBV5-4	NA	TRBJ1-6	CASSLREYNSPLHF	TGTGCCAGCAGCCTAAGGGAGTATAATTCACCCCTCCACTTT
NA	TRBV19	few	TRBJ1-5	CASSIGRGNQPQHF	TGTGCCAGTAGTATTGGGAGGGGAAATCAGCCCCAGCATTTT
NA	TRBV18	NA	TRBJ2-7	CASSPIPGFYEQYF	TGTGCCAGCTCACCAATTCCCGGTTTCTACGAGCAGTACTTC
NA	TRBV29-1	NA	TRBJ2-1	CSGGLSPYNEQFF	TGCAGCGGCGGACTGAGCCCCTACAATGAGCAGTTCTTC
NA	TRBV5-1	NA	TRBJ2-7	CASSPTESYEQYF	TGCGCCAGCAGCCCTACCGAGAGTTACGAGCAGTACTTC
TRBD2	TRBV19	NA	TRBJ2-7	CASSPIAGGVYEQYF	TGTGCCAGTAGTCCAATAGCGGGAGGCGTCTACGAGCAGTACTTC
TRBD2	TRBV4-1	few	TRBJ2-7	CASSRAGDYEQYF	TGCGCCAGCAGCCGGGCGGGAGACTACGAGCAGTACTTC
TRBD2	TRBV2	NA	TRBJ2-5	CASSAGLAVTETQYF	TGTGCCAGCAGTGCCGGACTAGCGGTAACAGAGACCCAGTACTTC
NA	TRBV6-2/TRBV6-3	NA	TRBJ1-4	CASSLARQTLTNEKLFF	TGTGCCAGCAGCCTAGCACGACAGACCCTGACTAATGAAAAACTGTTTTTT
NA	TRBV10-3	NA	TRBJ2-3	CAITRGHGTDTQYF	TGTGCCATCACTCGAGGACATGGCACAGATACGCAGTATTTT
TRBD2	TRBV7-3	NA	TRBJ2-1	CASSLNSREHEQFF	TGTGCCAGCAGCCTCAATTCGCGGGAGCATGAGCAGTTCTTC
NA	TRBV19	NA	TRBJ1-5	CASSILQGGSSNQPQHF	TGTGCCAGTAGTATTCTGCAGGGAGGCTCTAGCAATCAGCCCCAGCATTTT
TRBD2	TRBV4-1	NA	TRBJ2-5	CASSRAGTSGSGETQYF	TGCGCCAGCAGCCGAGCCGGGACTAGCGGGAGTGGAGAGACCCAGTACTTC
NA	TRBV6-6	NA	TRBJ2-7	CASSSQGMSYEQYF	TGTGCCAGCAGTTCCCAGGGGATGTCCTACGAGCAGTACTTC